The clone carrying this TCR beta chain was counted between two and nine times. CDR3 length: 14 residues. V shed 3 bases and J shed 2 bases, with 11 bases lying between them. CDR1 SEHNR and CDR2 FQNEAQ come from the germline V gene (reference sequence). Diagnoses used clinical symptoms, serum thyroxine and TRAb, thyroid ultrasound and orbital computed tomography. Amplified TCR beta CDR3 regions derived from RNA transcripts. In the first-round RT-PCR of the TCR CDR3, the HTBI primer set was used. Via MiXCR, TCRdb re-called the multiplex PCR reads, giving one row per CDR3 protein. The table shows around 420,000 distinct CDR3 sequences, with 15% to 19% occurring only once. These data are taken from a study of T cells in Graves' hyperthyroidism and ophthalmopathy.

V usage is TRBV7-9 and J usage is TRBJ2-7, with D possibly matching TRBD1 (5 bases). Sample: blood. This clonotype was sampled from a woman aged 18-29 years with Graves' hyperthyroidism. CDR3 residues: CASSLDGRAYEQYF. The CDR3 nucleotides are TGTGCCAGCAGCTTGGACGGCAGGGCCTACGAGCAGTACTTC. The whole variable domain, remainder taken from reference TRBV7-9 and TRBJ2-7, is DTGVSQNPRHKITKRGQNVTFRCDPISEHNRLYWYRQTLGQGPEFLTYFQNEAQLEKSRLLSDRFSAERPKGSFSTLEIQRTEQGDSAMYLCASSLDGRAYEQYFGPGTRLTVT.